Following are 14 T cell receptor beta chains from one sample sequenced in a study of regulatory T cells in long-lasting Graves disease. Arm-PCR of CDR3 regions and iRepertoire HTBI primers were used to build TCR beta libraries. MiXCR was run by TCRdb on the multiplex PCR reads, yielding one entry per CDR3 protein. This table has a few hundred thousand distinct CDR3 sequences, 20% to 25% appearing once. Stated time point: persistent/refractory GD, antithyroid drugs over 5 years with positive TRAb. Isolated PBMC RNA provided the starting material for the TCR library. Sequenced here: peripheral blood mononuclear cells (PBMCs), sampled when the disease was refractory, from a patient treated with antithyroid drugs. Source of these receptors: a woman aged 40-49 years with Graves disease.

J is TRBJ2-2 and V is TRBV6-1; perhaps TRBD1 as D (5 bases). Trimming left V 7 bases short and J 3 bases short, with 15 bases between. Germline V gene data show CDR1 as MNHNS and CDR2 as SASEGT. The CDR3 extends over 15 amino acids. This CDR3 reads CASKARAGDTGELFF. The CDR3 nucleotides are TGTGCCAGCAAGGCCAGGGCAGGCGACACCGGGGAGCTGTTTTTT.

This clonotype was seen at least ten times. The chain carries TRBV10-3 and TRBJ1-6; D gene uncertain. The CDR3 covers 15 residues. V shed 7 bases and J shed 9 bases, with 19 bases lying between them. Germline V gene sequence: CDR1 ENHRY, CDR2 SYGVKD. CDR3: CAITSEVSVGSPLHF. The CDR3 nucleotides are TGTGCCATCACCTCGGAGGTATCTGTAGGTTCACCCCTCCACTTT.

This clonotype was observed a few times. The chain employs TRBV5-1 and TRBJ2-7; 9 bases are shared with TRBD2. Germline V gene lookup returns CDR1 SGHRS and CDR2 YFSETQ. The CDR3 is 16 residues long. Trimming took 0 bases from V and 3 from J; bases not matched to a gene: 7. The CDR3 sequence: CASSLGLGGRDYEQYF. As DNA, the CDR3 is TGCGCCAGCAGCTTGGGTCTTGGCGGGAGGGACTACGAGCAGTACTTC.

The table lists this clonotype with many counts. The chain joins TRBV7-8 to TRBJ1-1; no reliable D call. Germline values: CDR1 SGHVS, CDR2 FQNEAQ. The V end lost 4 bases, the J end lost 3 bases, and 15 bases lay between the germline ends. This CDR3 spans 15 amino acids. This CDR3 is CASSSPSRLYTEAFF. CDR3 DNA sequence: TGTGCCAGCAGCTCCCCTTCGAGGTTATACACTGAAGCTTTCTTT. The entire variable domain, with the rest obtained from reference TRBV7-8 and TRBJ1-1, is as follows: GAGVSQSPRYKVAKRGQDVALRCDPISGHVSLFWYQQALGQGPEFLTYFQNEAQLDKSGLPSDRFFAERPEGSVSTLKIQRTQQEDSAVYLCASSSPSRLYTEAFFGQGTRLTVV.

In this sample, this clonotype turned up many times. The chain joins TRBV28 to TRBJ1-5; D unclear. CDR1 is MDHEN, CDR2 SYDVKM, per germline. There are 13 residues in the CDR3. Trimming shortened V by 5 bases and J by 9 bases, and 14 bases separated the two germline ends. The CDR3 spells CASSLPGDWPQHF. The CDR3 DNA reads TGTGCCAGCAGTCTCCCGGGAGATTGGCCCCAGCATTTT.

Ten or more counts support this clonotype. The rearrangement joins TRBV19 to TRBJ1-5; 10 bases match TRBD1. The CDR3 consists of 15 residues. Losses at the gene ends were 5 bases for V and 7 bases for J; bases not matched to a gene: 8. CDR1 LNHDA and CDR2 SQIVND come from the germline V gene (reference sequence). In nucleotides, the CDR3 is TGTGCCAGTAGTCGACCGGGACAGGGGTACCAGCCCCAGCATTTT. This translates into CASSRPGQGYQPQHF.

This clonotype occurred many times. The CDR3 protein is CASSPASGRAWYEQYF. The CDR3 coding sequence is TGTGCCAGCAGCCCCGCTAGCGGGAGGGCCTGGTACGAGCAGTACTTC. The gene calls are TRBV2 and TRBJ2-7; TRBD2 agrees at 12 bases. Germline CDR1 reads SNHLY; CDR2 reads FYNNEI. The CDR3 runs to 16 residues. J gave up 4 bases and V 6 bases, and 10 bases lay outside the gene matches.

This clonotype appeared a few times. This chain connects TRBV28 to TRBJ2-3; a weak D match, TRBD2 (5 bases). Germline V gives CDR1 MDHEN, CDR2 SYDVKM. This CDR3 has 18 residues. The V end was cut by 2 bases, the J end by 2 bases, with 20 bases between. The chain's CDR3 is CASSLILWGVENTDTQYF. CDR3 DNA: TGTGCCAGCAGTTTAATTCTTTGGGGAGTTGAGAACACAGATACGCAGTATTTT.

Many counts were recorded for this clonotype. In DNA, the CDR3 is TGTGCCAGCAGAACTTACCAAGAGACCCAGTACTTC. Translation: CASRTYQETQYF. The chain couples TRBV2 to TRBJ2-5; D uncertain. V was pared by 6 bases and J by 0 bases, with 5 bases between. The CDR3 extends over 12 amino acids. Germline V gene data show CDR1 as SNHLY and CDR2 as FYNNEI.

This clonotype has just a few counts. This chain connects TRBV28 to TRBJ2-1, with D perhaps TRBD1 (6 bases). This CDR3 spans 16 amino acids. V lost 5 bases and J lost 3, with 17 bases in between. Germline assignment: CDR1 MDHEN and CDR2 SYDVKM. In nucleotides, the CDR3 is TGTGCCAGCAGTCCCCTCGGACAGTCATTCTACAATGAGCAGTTCTTC. Its translation: CASSPLGQSFYNEQFF.

V usage is TRBV5-1 and J usage is TRBJ2-2; tentatively, D is TRBD1 or TRBD2 (5 bases each). V was shortened by 5 bases and J by 6 bases, with 11 bases between the two germline ends. Germline lookup yields CDR1 SGHRS and CDR2 YFSETQ. The CDR3 extends over 13 amino acids. The CDR3 nucleotides read TGCGCCAGCAGTCAGGGAGTGGCCGGGGAGCTGTTTTTT. Its protein is CASSQGVAGELFF.

This clonotype came up once. A read error may be the cause here, since a much bigger clone is one base away. The chain has TRBV6-2 or TRBV6-3 and TRBJ1-1; 7 bases agree with TRBD1. After removal of 2 bases from V and 5 bases from J, the junction contained 8 bases not matched to a gene. The CDR3 consists of 15 residues. CDR1 and CDR2 (germline): MNHEY, SVGEGT. The CDR3 spells CASSYRGQMRTEAFF. CDR3 DNA: TGTGCCAGCAGTTACAGGGGGCAGATGAGGACTGAAGCTTTCTTT.

Ten or more counts support this clonotype. The rearrangement joins TRBV29-1 to TRBJ2-7, with 9 bases identical to TRBD1. V trimming: 4 bases; J trimming: 3 bases; junction bases outside the gene matches: 4. Germline-derived CDR1 and CDR2 are SQVTM and ANQGSEA. The CDR3 sequence is 13 residues long. The DNA of the CDR3 is TGCAGCGTTGCCCCGGGACAGGGCTACGAGCAGTACTTC. Protein sequence: CSVAPGQGYEQYF.

This clonotype was detected ten times or more. The rearrangement uses TRBV5-5 and TRBJ2-5; D gene uncertain. Trimming left V 6 bases short and J 1 base short, with 13 bases between. The CDR3 has 14 amino acids. Germline loops: CDR1 SGHKS, CDR2 YYEKEE (reference sequence). The CDR3 bases are TGTGCCAGCACCCACATGATCCGCCAAGAGACCCAGTACTTC. This codes for CASTHMIRQETQYF.